This entry describes one T cell receptor beta chain. The data were obtained in a study of OX40 agonist ivuxolimab in advanced cancers. On the study more broadly: The study treated patients with ivuxolimab, an agonistic anti-OX40 (CD134) antibody. Antecedent anti-PD-1, anti-PD-L1 or anti-CTLA-4 therapy was permissible, with 35% to 40% having received some.

The data were produced by immunoSEQ multiplex PCR, yet TCRdb's version contains in-frame clones alone and is incomplete. Of roughly 30,000 clones listed, over 75% are singletons. People who had autoimmune disease history or systemic immunosuppression were excluded. The receptor's source is an adult with an advanced solid tumor such as melanoma, head and neck, liver or kidney cancer. The sequences come from CD4+ or CD8+ T cells sorted from blood, collected in a trial of the OX40 agonist ivuxolimab.

CDR3 nucleotide sequence: TGTGCCACCAGCAGAGATGGCCCCGGTTCCTACGAGCAGTACTTC. Amino acids: CATSRDGPGSYEQYF. This chain joins TRBV15 and TRBJ2-7, with unresolved D. Trimming took off 0 bases at V and 1 base at J, with 10 bases between the two ends. This CDR3 region has 15 residues. Germline CDR1 and CDR2: LNHNV and YYDKDF (reference sequence). Using reference TRBV15 and TRBJ2-7 for the parts outside the CDR3, the full variable domain is DAMVIQNPRYQVTQFGKPVTLSCSQTLNHNVMYWYQQKSSQAPKLLFHYYDKDFNNEADTPDNFQSRRPNTSFCFLDIRSPGLGDTAMYLCATSRDGPGSYEQYFGPGTRLTVT.